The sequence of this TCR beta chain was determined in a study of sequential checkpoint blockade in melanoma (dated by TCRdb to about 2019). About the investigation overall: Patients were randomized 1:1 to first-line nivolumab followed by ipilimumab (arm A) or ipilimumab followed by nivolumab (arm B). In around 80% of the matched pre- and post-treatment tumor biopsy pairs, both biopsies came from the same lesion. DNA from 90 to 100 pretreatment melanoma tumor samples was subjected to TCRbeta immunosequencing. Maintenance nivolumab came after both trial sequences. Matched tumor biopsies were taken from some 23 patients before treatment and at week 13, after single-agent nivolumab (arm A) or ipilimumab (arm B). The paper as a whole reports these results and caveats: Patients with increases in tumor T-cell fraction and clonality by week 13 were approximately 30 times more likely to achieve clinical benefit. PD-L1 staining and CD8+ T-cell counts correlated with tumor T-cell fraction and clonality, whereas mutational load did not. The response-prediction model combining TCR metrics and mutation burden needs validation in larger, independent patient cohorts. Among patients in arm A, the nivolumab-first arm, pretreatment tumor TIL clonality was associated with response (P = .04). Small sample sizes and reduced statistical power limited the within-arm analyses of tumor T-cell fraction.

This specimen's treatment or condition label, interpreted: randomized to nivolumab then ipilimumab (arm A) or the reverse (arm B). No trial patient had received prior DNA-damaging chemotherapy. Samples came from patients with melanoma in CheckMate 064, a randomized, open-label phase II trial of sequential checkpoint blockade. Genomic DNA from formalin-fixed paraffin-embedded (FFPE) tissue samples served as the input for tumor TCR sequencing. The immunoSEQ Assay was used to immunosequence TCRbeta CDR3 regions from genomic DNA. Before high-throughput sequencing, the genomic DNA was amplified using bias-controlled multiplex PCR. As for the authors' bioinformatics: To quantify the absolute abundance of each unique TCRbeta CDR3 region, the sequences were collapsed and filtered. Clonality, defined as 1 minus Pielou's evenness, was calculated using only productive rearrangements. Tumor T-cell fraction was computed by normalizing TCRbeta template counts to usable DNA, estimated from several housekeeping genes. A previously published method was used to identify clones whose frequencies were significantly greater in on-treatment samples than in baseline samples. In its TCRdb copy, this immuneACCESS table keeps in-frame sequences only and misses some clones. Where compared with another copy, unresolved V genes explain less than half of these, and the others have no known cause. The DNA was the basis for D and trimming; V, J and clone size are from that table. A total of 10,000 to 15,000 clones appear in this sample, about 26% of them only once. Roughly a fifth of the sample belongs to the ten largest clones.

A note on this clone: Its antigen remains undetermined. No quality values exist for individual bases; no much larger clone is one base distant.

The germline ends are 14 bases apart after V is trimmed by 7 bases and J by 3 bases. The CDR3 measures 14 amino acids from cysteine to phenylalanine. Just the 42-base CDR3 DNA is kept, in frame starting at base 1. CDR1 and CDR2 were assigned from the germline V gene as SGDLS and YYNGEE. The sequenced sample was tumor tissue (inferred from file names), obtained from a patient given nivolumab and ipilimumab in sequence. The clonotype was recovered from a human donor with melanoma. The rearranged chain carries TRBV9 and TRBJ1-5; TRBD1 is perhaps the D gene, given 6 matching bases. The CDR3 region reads CASSDRSYNQPQHF. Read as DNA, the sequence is TGTGCCAGCTCCGACAGGTCGTACAATCAGCCCCAGCATTTT.